This TCR beta chain was captured in a study of blood T cell repertoires in COVID-19. Across the study: T cells, B-cell-depleted T cells, or PBMCs provided the cDNA or gDNA that served as material.

Methods used by the authors: The authors estimated nucleated cell counts from reference gene primer amplification. Using immunoSEQ multiplex PCR, the repertoire was profiled, and TCRdb retains in-frame clones only, with some absent. V, J and clone size derive from that table, while D and trimming were established from the DNA sequence. Seen here are 430,000 or so clones, around 90% observed once, and the top ten hold 0.8% to 1%. Trimming took 1 base from V and 2 from J, leaving 7 bases between them. CDR3 length: 14 residues. Germline loops: CDR1 SNHLY, CDR2 FYNNEI. What was sequenced was peripheral blood. The receptor was derived from a young man with COVID-19, enrolled during active disease. The J gene is TRBJ2-3, the V gene TRBV2; D is ambiguous. CDR3 sequence: CASSEGPVTDTQYF. The CDR3 DNA sequence: TGTGCCAGCAGTGAAGGGCCAGTCACAGATACGCAGTATTTT.